The clone carrying this T cell receptor (beta chain) has a handful of counts. From the reads, TCRdb called clonotypes with MiXCR, one entry per CDR3 protein. The sample records more than 650,000 distinct CDR3 sequences, 35% to 40% being singletons. Trimming cost V 2 bases and J 0 bases, with 11 bases left between them. The CDR3 is 16 residues long. The germline V gene has CDR1 LGHDT and CDR2 YNNKEL (reference sequence). This sample was included in a study of T cell repertoires in cytomegalovirus infection. Study overall: Public TCR beta signature analysis indicated the presence of both CMV infection and matching HLA type.

The chain carries TRBV3-1 and TRBJ2-1, with a weak D call TRBD2 (6 bases). This clonotype originated in a human donor in good health (CMV status not recorded). Some clones in this sample may be carry-over from other donors' samples. Sequencing was carried out using PBMCs. The DNA of the CDR3 is TGTGCCAGCAGCCAACAAGTAGCGGTCTCCTACAATGAGCAGTTCTTC. Translated, it gives CASSQQVAVSYNEQFF.